Shown below are 5 T cell receptor beta chains from a single sample sequenced in a study of neoadjuvant anti-PD-1 for oral cavity cancer. Repertoires were generated with immunoSEQ multiplex PCR, while TCRdb's copy carries only in-frame clones and drops some. The data show about 81,000 clones, roughly four fifths seen once. Sequenced here: PBMCs, sampled before nivolumab (anti-PD-1) treatment. All receptors come from a person between 40 and 85 years old with oral cavity squamous cell carcinoma.

The chain combines TRBV5-6 with TRBJ1-2; 8 nucleotides line up with TRBD1. This CDR3 comprises 17 residues. V gave up 6 bases and J gave up 4 bases; unmatched junction bases: 17. CDR1 is SGHDT and CDR2 is YYEEEE in the germline V gene. The CDR3 DNA sequence: TGTGCCAGCACTATTGCCCCCCAGGGGGCGAGTATCTATGGCTACACCTTC. Amino acid sequence: CASTIAPQGASIYGYTF.

V is TRBV4-2 and J is TRBJ2-3; no definite D call. This CDR3 is 12 amino acids long. CDR1 and CDR2 from the germline V gene are LGHNA and YNFKEQ. The V end lost 0 bases, the J end lost 12 bases, and 10 bases lay between the germline ends. The CDR3 here is CASSQDRSPQYF. The CDR3 nucleotides are TGTGCCAGCAGCCAAGATCGCTCCCCCCAGTATTTT.

The genes are TRBV5-1 and TRBJ2-7; D possibly corresponds to TRBD1 (6 bases). From germline, CDR1 is SGHRS and CDR2 YFSETQ. Trimming removed 0 bases at V and 8 bases at J, with 12 bases between. The CDR3 contains 13 residues. Here the CDR3 reads CASSLETGEKQYF. Written as DNA, the CDR3 is TGCGCCAGCAGCTTGGAGACAGGAGAAAAGCAGTACTTC.

The V gene is TRBV30, the J gene TRBJ1-3; D is unclear. V dropped 0 bases and J dropped 0 bases, with 9 bases sitting between them. This CDR3 spans 15 amino acids. Germline lookup yields CDR1 GTSNPN and CDR2 SVGIG (reference sequence). The DNA of the CDR3 is TGTGCCTGGAGTGTAACCGGAAGCTCTGGAAACACCATATATTTT. Its translation: CAWSVTGSSGNTIYF.

The chain uses TRBV10-1 and TRBJ2-7, with 9 positions matching TRBD1. Trimming cost V 4 bases and J 6 bases; bases outside gene matches: 10. The CDR3 contains 15 residues. Per germline, CDR1 WNHNN and CDR2 SYGVQD (reference sequence). The CDR3 coding sequence is TGCGCCAGCAGTGCCGCCGGGACAGGGCCCTCCGAGCAGTACTTC. Encoded protein: CASSAAGTGPSEQYF.